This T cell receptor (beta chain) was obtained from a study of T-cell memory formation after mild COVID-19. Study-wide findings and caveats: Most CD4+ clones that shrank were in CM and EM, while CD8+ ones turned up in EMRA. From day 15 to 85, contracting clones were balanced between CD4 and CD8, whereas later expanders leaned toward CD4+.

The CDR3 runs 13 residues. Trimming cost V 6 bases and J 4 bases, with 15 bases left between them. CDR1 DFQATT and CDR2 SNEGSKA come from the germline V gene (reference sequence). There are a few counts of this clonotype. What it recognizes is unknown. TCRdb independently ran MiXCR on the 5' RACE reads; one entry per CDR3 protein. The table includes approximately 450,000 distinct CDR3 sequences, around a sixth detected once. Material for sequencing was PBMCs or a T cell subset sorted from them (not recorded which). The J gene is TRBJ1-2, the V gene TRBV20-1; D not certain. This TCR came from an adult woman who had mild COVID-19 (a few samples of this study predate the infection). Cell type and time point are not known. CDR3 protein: CSAGDPNPYGYTF. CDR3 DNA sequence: TGCAGTGCGGGAGACCCAAACCCCTATGGCTACACCTTC.